These T cell receptor beta chains were read from a single sample in a study of blood T cells in healthy people across ages. MiXCR, run by TCRdb on the 5' RACE reads, gives a single entry per CDR3 protein. The repertoire holds about a million distinct CDR3 sequences, with roughly two fifths as singletons. The specimen sequenced was blood. The source of these receptors is a young man in good health. Each CDR3 is given with its conserved first and last residue. Each record gives: J gene, V gene, D gene, CDR3 length, clone size, CDR3 DNA, CDR3 protein. The D gene is left open where the match is weak. The size of a clone is reported for some rows only, either as once, few or many, or as a class for expanded clones.

j_call: TRBJ2-7
v_call: TRBV6-5
d_call: TRBD2
cdr3_length: 18
clone_size: -
cdr3_nt: TGTGCCAGCAGTTATTTTGGGACTAGCGGGGGCCTACGAAATGAGCGGTACTTC
cdr3_aa: CASSYFGTSGGLRNERYF

j_call: TRBJ2-3
v_call: TRBV27
d_call: TRBD2
cdr3_length: 18
clone_size: -
cdr3_nt: TGTGCCAGCAGTTTAGGCATCGGTCTAGCGGGGGAAACAGATACGCAGTATTTT
cdr3_aa: CASSLGIGLAGETDTQYF

j_call: TRBJ2-3
v_call: TRBV5-6
d_call: -
cdr3_length: 17
clone_size: -
cdr3_nt: TGTGCCAGCACCTTAATCGGGGACCCCCAGATCACAGATACGCAGTATTTT
cdr3_aa: CASTLIGDPQITDTQYF

j_call: TRBJ2-5
v_call: TRBV12-3/TRBV12-4
d_call: TRBD2
cdr3_length: 16
clone_size: once
cdr3_nt: TGTACCAGCCTCCTGGGGACTAGCCCGTTCCAAGAGACCCAGTACTTC
cdr3_aa: CTSLLGTSPFQETQYF

j_call: TRBJ1-1
v_call: TRBV6-2/TRBV6-3
d_call: -
cdr3_length: 17
clone_size: -
cdr3_nt: TGTGCCAGCAGTTACTCTGAAGGGAATCCCCCGAACACTGAAGCTTTCTTT
cdr3_aa: CASSYSEGNPPNTEAFF

j_call: TRBJ1-1
v_call: TRBV29-1
d_call: -
cdr3_length: 14
clone_size: -
cdr3_nt: TGCAGCGTCGTGGGGCAGCGATTGAACACTGAAGCTTTCTTT
cdr3_aa: CSVVGQRLNTEAFF

j_call: TRBJ1-4
v_call: TRBV6-2/TRBV6-3
d_call: -
cdr3_length: 13
clone_size: few
cdr3_nt: TGTGCCAGTAAAGGCGGATGGCGCGAAAAACTGTTTTTT
cdr3_aa: CASKGGWREKLFF

j_call: TRBJ2-5
v_call: TRBV24-1
d_call: TRBD2
cdr3_length: 15
clone_size: -
cdr3_nt: TGTGCCACCAGTGATGCGACTAGCGGGAAAGAGACCCAGTACTTC
cdr3_aa: CATSDATSGKETQYF

j_call: TRBJ2-7
v_call: TRBV18
d_call: TRBD1
cdr3_length: 15
clone_size: -
cdr3_nt: TGTGCCAGCTCACCTCCGCATGGACAGGGAGGAGAGCAGTACTTC
cdr3_aa: CASSPPHGQGGEQYF

j_call: TRBJ2-1
v_call: TRBV20-1
d_call: TRBD1
cdr3_length: 15
clone_size: -
cdr3_nt: TGCAGTGTCATACTTGACAGGGGGGTTTACAATGAGCAGTTCTTC
cdr3_aa: CSVILDRGVYNEQFF

j_call: TRBJ2-1
v_call: TRBV20-1
d_call: -
cdr3_length: 16
clone_size: -
cdr3_nt: TGCAGTGCTAGCCACTCCGGGGCGATTTTCGCCAATGAGCAGTTCTTC
cdr3_aa: CSASHSGAIFANEQFF

j_call: TRBJ1-5
v_call: TRBV4-3
d_call: TRBD1
cdr3_length: 15
clone_size: -
cdr3_nt: TGCGCCAGCAGCCAAGAGTCCAAGGGGGCAAGCCCCCAGCATTTT
cdr3_aa: CASSQESKGASPQHF

j_call: TRBJ2-3
v_call: TRBV6-5
d_call: -
cdr3_length: 15
clone_size: few
cdr3_nt: TGTGCCAGCAGTTTAGGACCCTCGGTGGAAAATACGCAGTATTTT
cdr3_aa: CASSLGPSVENTQYF

j_call: TRBJ2-7
v_call: TRBV7-8
d_call: -
cdr3_length: 13
clone_size: -
cdr3_nt: TGTGCCAGCAGCTTAGAAGGCATCCACGAGCAGTACTTC
cdr3_aa: CASSLEGIHEQYF

j_call: TRBJ2-1
v_call: TRBV7-2
d_call: -
cdr3_length: 15
clone_size: few
cdr3_nt: TGTGCCAGCAGCTTAGCAGTTACAGCTGGCAATGAGCAGTTCTTC
cdr3_aa: CASSLAVTAGNEQFF

j_call: TRBJ1-1
v_call: TRBV25-1
d_call: TRBD1
cdr3_length: 16
clone_size: -
cdr3_nt: TGTGCCAGCAGCAACATAAGGACAGGGTGGGACACTGAAGCTTTCTTT
cdr3_aa: CASSNIRTGWDTEAFF

j_call: TRBJ2-3
v_call: TRBV9
d_call: TRBD2
cdr3_length: 17
clone_size: -
cdr3_nt: TGTGCCAGCAGCGTAGGGGTTTACGGCGGGGGAACAGATACACAGTATTTT
cdr3_aa: CASSVGVYGGGTDTQYF

j_call: TRBJ2-7
v_call: TRBV20-1
d_call: -
cdr3_length: 16
clone_size: -
cdr3_nt: TGCAGTGCTAGAGATTACCCAGGACAGCCACCCTACGAGCAGTACTTC
cdr3_aa: CSARDYPGQPPYEQYF

j_call: TRBJ2-2
v_call: TRBV12-3/TRBV12-4
d_call: -
cdr3_length: 13
clone_size: -
cdr3_nt: TGTGCCAGCAGAACCTCGGCGGCCGGGGAGCTGTTTTTT
cdr3_aa: CASRTSAAGELFF

j_call: TRBJ1-1
v_call: TRBV10-2
d_call: TRBD1
cdr3_length: 13
clone_size: -
cdr3_nt: TGCGCCAGCAGCCCGGGACAGACCACTGAAGCTTTCTTT
cdr3_aa: CASSPGQTTEAFF